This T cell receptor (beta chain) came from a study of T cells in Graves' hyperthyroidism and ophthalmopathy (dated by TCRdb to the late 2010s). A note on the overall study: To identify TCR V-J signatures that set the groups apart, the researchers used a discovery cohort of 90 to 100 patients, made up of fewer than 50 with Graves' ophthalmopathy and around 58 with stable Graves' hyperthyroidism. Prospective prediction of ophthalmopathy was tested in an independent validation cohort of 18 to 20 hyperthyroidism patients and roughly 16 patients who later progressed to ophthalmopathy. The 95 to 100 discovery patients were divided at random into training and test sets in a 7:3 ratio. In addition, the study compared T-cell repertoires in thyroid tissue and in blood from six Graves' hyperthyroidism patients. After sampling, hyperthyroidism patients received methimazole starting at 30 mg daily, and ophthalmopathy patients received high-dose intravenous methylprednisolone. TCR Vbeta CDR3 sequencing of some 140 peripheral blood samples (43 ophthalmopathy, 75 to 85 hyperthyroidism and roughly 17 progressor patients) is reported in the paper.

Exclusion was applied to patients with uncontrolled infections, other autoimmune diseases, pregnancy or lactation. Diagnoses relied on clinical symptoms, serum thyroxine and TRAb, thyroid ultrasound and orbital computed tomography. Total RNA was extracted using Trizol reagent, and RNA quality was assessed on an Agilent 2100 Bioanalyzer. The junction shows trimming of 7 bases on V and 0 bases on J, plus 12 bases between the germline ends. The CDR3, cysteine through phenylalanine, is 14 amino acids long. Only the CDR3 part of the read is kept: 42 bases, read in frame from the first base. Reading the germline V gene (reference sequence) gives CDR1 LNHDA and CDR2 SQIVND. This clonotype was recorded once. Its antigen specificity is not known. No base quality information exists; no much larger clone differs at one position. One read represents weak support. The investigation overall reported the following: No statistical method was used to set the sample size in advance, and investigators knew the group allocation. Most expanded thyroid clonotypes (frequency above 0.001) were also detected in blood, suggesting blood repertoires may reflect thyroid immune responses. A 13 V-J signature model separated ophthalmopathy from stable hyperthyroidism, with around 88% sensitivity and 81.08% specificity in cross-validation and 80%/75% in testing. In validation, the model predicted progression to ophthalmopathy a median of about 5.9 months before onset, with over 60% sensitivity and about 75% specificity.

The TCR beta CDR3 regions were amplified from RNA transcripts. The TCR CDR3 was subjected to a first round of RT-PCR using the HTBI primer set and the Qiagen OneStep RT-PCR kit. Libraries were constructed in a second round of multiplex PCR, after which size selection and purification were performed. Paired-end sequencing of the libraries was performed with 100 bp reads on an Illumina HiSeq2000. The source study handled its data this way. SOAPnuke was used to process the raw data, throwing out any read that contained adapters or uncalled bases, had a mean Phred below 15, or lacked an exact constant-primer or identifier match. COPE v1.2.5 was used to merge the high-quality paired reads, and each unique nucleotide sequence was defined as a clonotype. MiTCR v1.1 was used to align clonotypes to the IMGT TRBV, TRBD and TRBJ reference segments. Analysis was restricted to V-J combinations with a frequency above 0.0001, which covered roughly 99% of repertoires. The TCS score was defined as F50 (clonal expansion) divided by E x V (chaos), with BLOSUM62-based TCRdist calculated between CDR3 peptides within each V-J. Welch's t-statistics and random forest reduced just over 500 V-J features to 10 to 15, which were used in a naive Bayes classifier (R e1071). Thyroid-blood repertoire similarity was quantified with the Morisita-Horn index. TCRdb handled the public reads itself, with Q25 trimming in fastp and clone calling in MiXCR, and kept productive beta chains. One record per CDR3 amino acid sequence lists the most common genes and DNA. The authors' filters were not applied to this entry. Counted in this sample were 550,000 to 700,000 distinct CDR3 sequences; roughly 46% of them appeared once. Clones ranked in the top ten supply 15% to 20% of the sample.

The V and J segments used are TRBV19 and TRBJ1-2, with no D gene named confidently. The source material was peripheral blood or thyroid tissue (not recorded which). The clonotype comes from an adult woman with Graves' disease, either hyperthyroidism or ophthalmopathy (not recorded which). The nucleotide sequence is TGTGCCAGTAATGACTTGGGGTCTAACTATGGCTACACCTTC. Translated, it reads CASNDLGSNYGYTF.